One sample yielded the 3 T cell receptor beta chains listed below, sequenced in a study of OX40 agonist ivuxolimab in advanced cancers. Libraries were prepared through the immunoSEQ multiplex PCR assay. TCRdb stores this immuneACCESS table with in-frame sequences only. Part of the clones is absent; in the studies checked, under half of the shortfall reflects unresolved V genes, and no reason is known for the rest. A total of about 64,000 clones appear in this sample, 84% of them only once. Over 7.5% of the sample is held by the ten biggest clonotypes. Sequenced here: CD4+ or CD8+ T cells sorted from blood, sampled in a trial of the OX40 agonist ivuxolimab. These receptor sequences come from an adult with an advanced solid tumor such as melanoma, head and neck, liver or kidney cancer.

The genes are TRBV11-3 and TRBJ2-2; D remains ambiguous. CDR1 and CDR2 from the germline V gene are SGHNT and YENEEA. V lost 5 bases, J lost 7 bases, and 23 bases lay in between. The CDR3 covers 17 residues. The CDR3 is CASSPRPESRFVGELFF. The CDR3 DNA follows: TGTGCCAGCAGCCCTCGACCAGAGTCCCGGTTTGTCGGGGAGCTGTTTTTT.

The V and J genes are TRBV11-2 and TRBJ1-1; D not resolved. The CDR3 covers 13 residues. Germline V gene sequence: CDR1 SGHAT, CDR2 FQNNGV. V lost 5 bases to trimming and J lost 1 base, with 8 bases between them. The chain's CDR3 is CASSKRANTEAFF. The DNA for the CDR3 is TGTGCCAGCAGCAAGAGAGCGAACACTGAAGCTTTCTTT.

The chain links TRBV6-6 to TRBJ2-2; 8 bases match TRBD2. The CDR3 runs 15 residues. Germline-derived CDR1 and CDR2 are MNHNY and SVGAGI (reference sequence). V shed 6 bases and J 0 bases; nucleotides not matched to a gene: 3. In DNA form, the CDR3 reads TGTGCCAGCAGACGGGGGGGAACGAACACCGGGGAGCTGTTTTTT. Translation gives CASRRGGTNTGELFF.